Below, 18 T cell receptor beta chains from the same sample are listed, as sequenced in a study of read filtering for tumor transcriptome and immune sequencing. Molecular barcoded adaptors covering alpha/delta and beta/gamma chains were used on around 400 ng RNA. TCRdb reprocessed the reads via MiXCR and lists one record per CDR3 protein. The sample shows approximately 90,000 distinct CDR3 sequences, approximately 13% of them seen only once. Material: a population of CD138-negative cells sorted from bone marrow. All receptors come from a donor older than 35 with multiple myeloma.

Ten or more counts support this clonotype. This chain uses TRBV5-4 with TRBJ2-6; no firm D call. Trimming shortened V by 0 bases and J by 2 bases, and 3 bases separated the two germline ends. The CDR3 runs 14 residues. In germline, CDR1 is SGHNT, CDR2 YYREEE (reference sequence). The CDR3 is CASSLGPGANVLTF. In DNA, the CDR3 is TGTGCCAGCAGCTTGGGACCTGGGGCCAACGTCCTGACTTTC.

Many counts were recorded for this clonotype. CDR3 DNA: TGTGCCAGCAGCAAAGGCCGCGGGTCGCCCTACGAGCAGTACTTC. Encoded protein: CASSKGRGSPYEQYF. The V call is TRBV21-1, the J call TRBJ2-7; the D call in the table, TRBD2, was not verified against the DNA. TRBV21-1 is deemed a pseudogene. The CDR3 covers 15 residues.

V is TRBV7-8 and J is TRBJ2-7, with 8 bases that match TRBD1. V shed 2 bases, J shed 6 bases, and the junction held 12 bases outside the gene matches. CDR3 length: 16 residues. Germline CDR1 reads SGHVS; CDR2 reads FQNEAQ. CDR3: CASSLQPGTGLVEQYF. The CDR3 DNA reads TGTGCCAGCAGCTTACAACCCGGGACAGGACTGGTCGAGCAGTACTTC.

This clonotype was detected many times. The chain employs TRBV28 and TRBJ1-4; the D gene is possibly TRBD1 (6 bases). The CDR3 loop spans 14 amino acids. Trimming took off 10 bases at V and 5 bases at J, with 17 bases between the two ends. CDR1 and CDR2 from the germline V gene are MDHEN and SYDVKM. For the CDR3, the DNA is TGTGCCACCGTACATGGGCAGGGGAATGAAAAACTGTTTTTT. Protein sequence: CATVHGQGNEKLFF.

This clonotype was detected many times. V and J are TRBV29-1 and TRBJ2-4; tentatively, D is TRBD1 or TRBD2 (5 bases each). The CDR3 sequence is 12 residues long. The V end was cut by 6 bases, the J end by 7 bases, with 13 bases between. CDR1 and CDR2 (germline): SQVTM, ANQGSEA. The CDR3 DNA reads as TGCAGCGTCTCACGGGGCCCGAACATTCAGTACTTC. Protein: CSVSRGPNIQYF.

This clonotype has at least ten counts. At one of its ends the junction is not consistent with the germline gene, which may arise from a read error. V gene TRBV2 combines with J gene TRBJ2-1, with unresolved D. The CDR3 extends over 11 amino acids. The germline V gene has CDR1 SNHLY and CDR2 FYNNEI. The CDR3 nucleotides are TGTGCCAGCAATTACTACGATGAGCAGTTCTTC. It codes for CASNYYDEQFF.

This sequence joins TRBV2 and TRBJ2-3; either TRBD1 or TRBD2 may fit D (6 bases each). The CDR3 sequence is 12 residues long. The germline V and J ends were trimmed by 8 bases and 3 bases, with 9 bases remaining between them. Per germline, CDR1 SNHLY and CDR2 FYNNEI. The CDR3 region has the DNA TGTGCCAGCGGAGGGGGGACAGATACGCAGTATTTT. Translating it yields CASGGGTDTQYF.

This clonotype has just a few counts. This chain uses TRBV6-4 with TRBJ1-1, with D perhaps TRBD1 (6 bases). With 6 bases removed from V and 4 bases from J, the gap between germline ends came to 12 bases. Per germline, CDR1 MRHNA and CDR2 SNTAGT. The CDR3 totals 13 residues. The CDR3 region is CASSEGQSTEAFF. The CDR3 coding sequence is TGTGCCAGCAGCGAAGGACAGAGCACTGAAGCTTTCTTT.

This chain uses TRBV7-9 with TRBJ2-6, with TRBD2 matching 7 bases. The junction had 4 bases not matched to a gene; V was cut back by 8 bases and J by 0 bases. The CDR3 sequence is 15 residues long. From germline, CDR1 is SEHNR and CDR2 FQNEAQ (reference sequence). Here the CDR3 DNA reads TGTGCCAGCTCTGGGAGGGACTCTGGGGCCAACGTCCTGACTTTC. It specifies CASSGRDSGANVLTF.

This clonotype occurred many times. The chain employs TRBV6-1 and TRBJ2-1; maybe TRBD1 (5 bases). Trimming took off 2 bases at V and 8 bases at J, with 10 bases between the two ends. This CDR3 has 13 amino acids. Germline V gene lookup returns CDR1 MNHNS and CDR2 SASEGT. The CDR3 DNA sequence: TGTGCCAGCAGTGAACGAAGGGGCGATGAGCAGTTCTTC. Translated, it gives CASSERRGDEQFF.

There are many counts of this clonotype. The CDR3 loop is CASNLKRQGAGELFF. CDR3 DNA: TGTGCCAGCAACCTCAAACGACAGGGCGCCGGGGAGCTGTTTTTT. This chain joins TRBV12-3 or TRBV12-4 and TRBJ2-2; 7 nucleotides match TRBD1. The CDR3 spans 15 residues. V trimming: 7 bases; J trimming: 6 bases; junction bases outside the gene matches: 11.

This clonotype has a count of ten or more. The genes are TRBV23-1 and TRBJ2-1; no clear D. TRBV23-1 is given ORF status, its function remaining uncertain. The CDR3 has 10 residues. V lost 9 bases and J 9 bases, leaving 9 bases between the germline ends. The CDR3 reads CARKDAEQFF. The CDR3 nucleotides are TGCGCCAGGAAGGATGCTGAGCAGTTCTTC.

This clonotype was recorded at least ten times. J is TRBJ2-1 and V is TRBV5-1; D possibly corresponds to TRBD2 (5 bases). Germline CDR1 and CDR2: SGHRS and YFSETQ. V dropped 0 bases and J dropped 6 bases, with 16 bases sitting between them. This CDR3 region has 16 residues. DNA of the CDR3: TGCGCCAGCAGCTTGGTGCCGGGGATTTCGATCAATGAGCAGTTCTTC. It encodes CASSLVPGISINEQFF.

This clonotype was observed many times. For the CDR3, the DNA is TGTGCCAGCAGTGGGGTGAGCTTTGACACCGGGGAGCTGTTTTTT. As protein: CASSGVSFDTGELFF. V is TRBV6-1 and J is TRBJ2-2, with D unresolved. Trimming took 4 bases from V and 3 from J, leaving 12 bases between them. The germline gives CDR1 MNHNS, CDR2 SASEGT. The CDR3 runs 15 residues.

Ten or more counts support this clonotype. The DNA of the CDR3 is TGTGCCAGCAGCCACACGGGTCGAAATCAGCCCCAGCATTTT. Protein: CASSHTGRNQPQHF. This chain joins TRBV11-2 and TRBJ1-5; no clear D. The CDR3 length is 14 residues. Germline V gene sequence: CDR1 SGHAT, CDR2 FQNNGV. V was pared by 5 bases and J by 4 bases, with 12 bases between. The full variable domain, in which reference TRBV11-2 and TRBJ1-5 provide the parts outside the CDR3, is EAGVAQSPRYKIIEKRQSVAFWCNPISGHATLYWYQQILGQGPKLLIQFQNNGVVDDSQLPKDRFSAERLKGVDSTLKIQPAKLEDSAVYLCASSHTGRNQPQHFGDGTRLSIL.

On this clonotype: This sequence is one base from a far larger clone and is likely a read error. This CDR3 is missing its conserved last phenylalanine or tryptophan, likely due to a read error. The V gene is TRBV4-2, the J gene TRBJ2-1; TRBD1 is a possible D gene (5 bases). The CDR3 runs to 14 residues. From germline, CDR1 is LGHNA and CDR2 YNFKEQ. The CDR3 sequence is CASSQPDNYNEQFS. CDR3 DNA sequence: TGCGCCAGCAGCCAACCGGACAACTACAATGAGCAGTTCTCC.

This clonotype was detected ten times or more. Its ends do not fully match the called genes, so a read error is possible. V is TRBV2 and J is TRBJ2-5, with D possibly matching TRBD2 (5 bases). Germline-derived CDR1 and CDR2 are SNHLY and FYNNEI. The CDR3 is made up of 13 amino acids. The CDR3 DNA reads as TGCGCCACCCAACGAGAGGGCGGGGAGACCCAGTACTTC. It codes for CATQREGGETQYF.

This clonotype showed up many times. This chain uses TRBV6-1 with TRBJ2-1; 7 positions agree with TRBD2. Germline CDR1 and CDR2: MNHNS and SASEGT. V shed 6 bases, J shed 4 bases, and the junction held 9 bases outside the gene matches. The CDR3 loop spans 15 amino acids. The CDR3 DNA is TGTGCCAGCAGCCCGGGACTACAAATATACAATGAGCAGTTCTTC. Protein product: CASSPGLQIYNEQFF.